This TCR beta chain was documented in a study of OX40 agonist ivuxolimab in advanced cancers. For the wider study: Ivuxolimab, which targeted the costimulatory receptor OX40 (CD134), was an agonistic, fully human IgG2 monoclonal antibody. Intravenous ivuxolimab was administered to patients every 2 weeks at six dose levels: 0.01, 0.1, 0.3, 1.5, 3 and 10 mg/kg. Of the approximately 50 dose-escalation patients, hepatocellular carcinoma was present in around 20, melanoma in approximately 15, renal cell carcinoma in 9 and head and neck cancer in 9. In the dose-escalation cohort, 70% to 90% of patients were male, and the mean age was around 60 years with a range of roughly 23 to 79. Prior anti-PD-1, anti-PD-L1 or anti-CTLA-4 therapy was permitted, and checkpoint inhibitors had been received by more than 35% of dose-escalation patients. Partial responses occurred in three dose-escalation patients: two with cutaneous melanoma and one with hepatocellular carcinoma. The point of sequencing TCRbeta in the periphery was to test whether ivuxolimab changed TCR sequence diversity and drove clonal T-cell expansion. The paper describes the monotherapy dose-escalation part (N = 52 patients) of the phase I trial of ivuxolimab. General conclusions and limits of the study: At doses of 0.1 to 3.0 mg/kg, clonal expansion of both CD4+ and CD8+ blood T cells was observed from baseline to week 6. Low levels of normalized T-cell clonal expansion were also shown by some nonresponding patients. After ivuxolimab, CD8+ T cells had more expanded clones than CD4+ T cells on average. Which antigens the clonally expanded peripheral T cells were specific for was not determined. In the 0.1-3.0 mg/kg groups, partial responders were among the patients with the lowest normalized peripheral clonal expansion, particularly in CD8+ T cells.

To sequence the TCRbeta CDR3 region, genomic DNA was isolated from the sorted cells. The immunoSEQ Assay was used to sequence the TCRbeta CDR3 regions. TCRdb holds this immuneACCESS table with in-frame rearrangements only. Some clones are missing; in checked studies, unresolved V genes explain under half, and the rest has no known cause. The sample table lists about 160,000 clones, 90% to 95% of them with a count of one. Of the sample, about 0.33% falls within the top ten clones. CDR1 SGHAT and CDR2 FQDESV are derived from the germline V gene (reference sequence). V ends up 7 bases short and J 7 bases short, with an unmatched junction base count of 8. The CDR3 spans 15 residues, from the cysteine through the phenylalanine. Only CDR3 DNA is held: 45 bases, read in frame from base 1. The trial excluded patients who had a history of autoimmune disease or who were on systemic immunosuppression. In every dose cohort, peripheral blood was drawn for TCR sequencing at baseline, cycle 4 day 1, and cycle 7 day 1. Samples came from an open-label, multicenter, first-in-human phase I dose-escalation trial of ivuxolimab. Adults with locally advanced or metastatic melanoma, renal cell, hepatocellular, or head and neck squamous cell carcinoma were enrolled in the trial. CD4+ and CD8+ T cells were sorted separately from peripheral blood before TCR sequencing.

Concerning this clone itself: The specificity of this receptor is unknown. The record has no base qualities; no much larger clone is one base away.

Source: CD4+ or CD8+ T cells sorted from blood, taken in a trial of the OX40 agonist ivuxolimab. The source of this sequence is an adult with an advanced solid tumor such as melanoma, head and neck, liver or kidney cancer. The rearranged chain carries TRBV11-1 and TRBJ2-1, with 12 bases matching TRBD2. CDR3 reads: CASTFRGTSGNEQFF. The DNA reads TGTGCCAGCACCTTTAGAGGGACTAGCGGGAATGAGCAGTTCTTC. With the portions outside the CDR3 filled from the reference TRBV11-1 and TRBJ2-1 genes, the complete variable region becomes EAEVAQSPRYKITEKSQAVAFWCDPISGHATLYWYRQILGQGPELLVQFQDESVVDDSQLPKDRFSAERLKGVDSTLKIQPAELGDSAMYLCASTFRGTSGNEQFFGPGTRLTVL.